One sample yielded the 13 T cell receptor beta chains listed below, sequenced in a study of OX40 agonist ivuxolimab in advanced cancers. The assay was immunoSEQ multiplex PCR, and TCRdb's table has in-frame clones only and misses some. The sample consists of under 20,000 clones, less than 85% of them appearing once. Here the sequenced sample was CD4+ or CD8+ T cells sorted from blood, taken in a trial of the OX40 agonist ivuxolimab. The receptors were sampled from an adult with an advanced solid tumor such as melanoma, head and neck, liver or kidney cancer.

This chain's CDR3 is CASSPSPGANVLTF. The CDR3 DNA sequence: TGTGCCAGCAGCCCCTCGCCCGGGGCCAACGTCCTGACTTTC. V and J are TRBV4-2 and TRBJ2-6, with D hard to call. Germline loops: CDR1 LGHNA, CDR2 YNFKEQ. The CDR3 consists of 14 residues. Trimming cost V 4 bases and J 4 bases, with 8 bases left between them.

The rearrangement uses TRBV7-9 and TRBJ1-6, with 8 nucleotides matching TRBD1. The V gene end was trimmed by 3 bases and the J gene end by 10 bases; junction bases not matched to a gene: 11. The CDR3 is 16 residues long. CDR1 and CDR2 (germline): SEHNR, FQNEAQ (reference sequence). CDR3 region: CASSFDRTGSGSPLHF. CDR3 bases: TGTGCCAGCAGCTTCGATAGGACAGGGTCGGGGTCACCCCTCCACTTT.

The chain employs TRBV5-1 and TRBJ1-1, with 7 bases lining up with TRBD1. V was pared by 2 bases and J by 2 bases, with 3 bases of the junction left unmatched. Germline V gives CDR1 SGHRS, CDR2 YFSETQ. This CDR3 has 14 residues. This chain's CDR3 is CASSFRDSNTEAFF. The CDR3 DNA is TGCGCCAGCAGCTTCCGGGACAGTAACACTGAAGCTTTCTTT.

This clone rates as medium-sized (0.01 to 0.1%). The gene calls are TRBV6-5 and TRBJ1-1, with D possibly being TRBD1 (5 bases). Germline V lookup: CDR1 MNHEY, CDR2 SVGAGI. CDR3 length: 14 residues. V lost 3 bases and J lost 1, with 9 bases in between. The CDR3 spells CASSYQGWNTEAFF. In DNA form, the CDR3 reads TGTGCCAGCAGTTATCAGGGATGGAACACTGAAGCTTTCTTT.

CDR3 protein: CASSLASQPQHF. CDR3 nucleotide sequence: TGTGCCAGCAGCTTAGCGAGCCAGCCCCAGCATTTT. The chain has TRBV7-9 and TRBJ1-5; D not resolved. This CDR3 has 12 amino acids. Trimming took off 0 bases at V and 7 bases at J, with 4 bases between the two ends. Germline assignment: CDR1 SEHNR and CDR2 FQNEAQ (reference sequence). Full variable domain (missing parts from reference TRBV7-9 and TRBJ1-5): DTGVSQNPRHKITKRGQNVTFRCDPISEHNRLYWYRQTLGQGPEFLTYFQNEAQLEKSRLLSDRFSAERPKGSFSTLEIQRTEQGDSAMYLCASSLASQPQHFGDGTRLSIL.

The chain combines TRBV11-3 with TRBJ1-5; D gene unclear. V was clipped by 3 bases and J by 1 base, with 10 bases between them. Germline values: CDR1 SGHNT, CDR2 YENEEA. The CDR3 sequence is 15 residues long. The CDR3 here is CASSLTMQSNQPQHF. CDR3 nucleotides: TGTGCCAGCAGCTTGACGATGCAAAGCAATCAGCCCCAGCATTTT.

The chain carries TRBV19 and TRBJ2-6; D may be TRBD1 (5 bases). Germline V CDR1 and CDR2: LNHDA, SQIVND (reference sequence). The CDR3 spans 16 residues. The V end was cut by 7 bases, the J end by 0 bases, with 13 bases between. The CDR3 DNA sequence: TGTGCCAGTACTATGACAGATTACTCTGGGGCCAACGTCCTGACTTTC. Encoded protein: CASTMTDYSGANVLTF.

The genes are TRBV28 and TRBJ2-1, with TRBD1 as a possible D gene (6 bases). The CDR3 consists of 19 residues. V was pared by 7 bases and J by 0 bases, with 25 bases between. CDR1 is MDHEN, CDR2 SYDVKM, per germline. CDR3 residues: CASNTIIPDSSGSYNEQFF. The CDR3 nucleotides read TGTGCCAGCAACACCATCATCCCGGACAGTTCCGGCTCCTACAATGAGCAGTTCTTC.

Only a few counts were recorded for this clone. The rearrangement joins TRBV18 to TRBJ1-1, with TRBD1 matching over 8 bases. The V and J ends lost 1 base and 11 bases, in that order; junction bases with no gene match: 9. The CDR3 covers 14 residues. From germline, CDR1 is KGHSH and CDR2 LQKENI. The CDR3 DNA is TGTGCCAGCTCACCACGGTTTGGACAGGGAGAGGCTTTCTTT. Its protein product is CASSPRFGQGEAFF.

The chain couples TRBV9 to TRBJ1-1; tentative D call: TRBD1 (6 bases). The germline gives CDR1 SGDLS, CDR2 YYNGEE. The V and J ends lost 4 bases and 0 bases respectively, with 16 bases between them. The CDR3 loop spans 16 amino acids. Here the CDR3 reads CASSPGFRTVNTEAFF. The CDR3 DNA reads TGTGCCAGCAGCCCGGGATTCCGGACAGTGAACACTGAAGCTTTCTTT.

CDR3 in amino acids: CASSFPYTNQETQYF. CDR3 DNA: TGTGCCAGCAGCTTCCCCTACACTAATCAAGAGACCCAGTACTTC. This chain joins TRBV5-5 and TRBJ2-5; D is unresolved. The germline gives CDR1 SGHKS, CDR2 YYEKEE (reference sequence). CDR3 length: 15 residues. V was pared by 2 bases and J by 2 bases, with 13 bases between.

This chain links TRBV19 with TRBJ1-1; D not resolved. The CDR3 has 13 residues. Germline values: CDR1 LNHDA, CDR2 SQIVND (reference sequence). V lost 8 bases and J lost 1, with 11 bases in between. The CDR3 DNA reads as TGTGCCAGTTCCCTCGCTGGGAACACTGAAGCTTTCTTT. It codes for CASSLAGNTEAFF.

The rearrangement uses TRBV28 and TRBJ1-6, with D tentatively TRBD1 (5 bases). Germline V gene data show CDR1 as MDHEN and CDR2 as SYDVKM. V dropped 3 bases and J dropped 13 bases, with 7 bases sitting between them. This CDR3 comprises 11 residues. The CDR3 reads CASSFGAPLHF. CDR3 nucleotide sequence: TGTGCCAGCAGTTTCGGGGCGCCCCTCCACTTT.